This T cell receptor (beta chain) stems from a study of tumor-infiltrating lymphocytes in primary liver carcinoma. Study background: Sample counts of productive TCRbeta reads spanned roughly 3.5 to 7.13 million; these counts were similar across tissue types.

DNA and RNA were both co-extracted from about 19-30 mg of bulk tissue that had not been sorted. Enrolled patients were chronically infected with HBV and treatment-naive. Study observations and caveats: Only about 7-24% of top clones were detected in each of the five tumor regions. Tumors reached a significantly greater top-250-clone fraction than blood did (p = 0.039).

Reverse transcription of approximately 500 ng total RNA with a constant-region primer produced TCR beta cDNA. Each TCR beta library was derived from three nested multiplex PCR rounds that employed slightly modified ARM-PCR. In the first two PCR rounds, TRBV1-TRBV30 forward primers were paired with a C-beta reverse primer, and each round lasted approximately 9 cycles. TCRdb redid the calling of the multiplex PCR reads with MiXCR, one entry per CDR3 protein. This sample has 120,000 or so distinct CDR3 sequences, with roughly 69% found just once. Germline assignment: CDR1 MNHEY and CDR2 SVGEGT. Trimming removed 5 bases at V and 5 bases at J, with 15 bases between. This CDR3 has 14 amino acids. In this sample, this clonotype turned up many times. No antigen is known for it.

This sequence was found in a woman aged 60-75 years with primary liver carcinoma and hepatitis B virus infection. This chain links TRBV6-2 or TRBV6-3 with TRBJ2-5; D is perhaps TRBD1 or TRBD2 (5 bases each). The sequenced sample consisted of liver tumor tissue from sampling region 1. As to subset: tumor region T1, superior pole. This chain's CDR3 is CASSTGTAAETQYF. The CDR3 region has the DNA TGTGCCAGCAGTACGGGGACCGCGGCGGAGACCCAGTACTTC.